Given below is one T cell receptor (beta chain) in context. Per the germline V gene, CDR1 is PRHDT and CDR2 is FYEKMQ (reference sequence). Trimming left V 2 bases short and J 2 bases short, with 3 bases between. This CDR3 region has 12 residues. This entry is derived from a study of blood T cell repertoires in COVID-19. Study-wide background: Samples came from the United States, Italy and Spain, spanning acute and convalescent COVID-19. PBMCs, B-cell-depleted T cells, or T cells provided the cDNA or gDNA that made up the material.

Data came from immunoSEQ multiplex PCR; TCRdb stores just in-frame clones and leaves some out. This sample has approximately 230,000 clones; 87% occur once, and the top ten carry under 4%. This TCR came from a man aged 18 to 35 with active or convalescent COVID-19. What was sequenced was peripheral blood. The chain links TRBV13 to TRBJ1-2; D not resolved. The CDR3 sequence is CASSLSNYGYTF. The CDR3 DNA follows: TGTGCCAGCAGCTTAAGCAACTATGGCTACACCTTC.